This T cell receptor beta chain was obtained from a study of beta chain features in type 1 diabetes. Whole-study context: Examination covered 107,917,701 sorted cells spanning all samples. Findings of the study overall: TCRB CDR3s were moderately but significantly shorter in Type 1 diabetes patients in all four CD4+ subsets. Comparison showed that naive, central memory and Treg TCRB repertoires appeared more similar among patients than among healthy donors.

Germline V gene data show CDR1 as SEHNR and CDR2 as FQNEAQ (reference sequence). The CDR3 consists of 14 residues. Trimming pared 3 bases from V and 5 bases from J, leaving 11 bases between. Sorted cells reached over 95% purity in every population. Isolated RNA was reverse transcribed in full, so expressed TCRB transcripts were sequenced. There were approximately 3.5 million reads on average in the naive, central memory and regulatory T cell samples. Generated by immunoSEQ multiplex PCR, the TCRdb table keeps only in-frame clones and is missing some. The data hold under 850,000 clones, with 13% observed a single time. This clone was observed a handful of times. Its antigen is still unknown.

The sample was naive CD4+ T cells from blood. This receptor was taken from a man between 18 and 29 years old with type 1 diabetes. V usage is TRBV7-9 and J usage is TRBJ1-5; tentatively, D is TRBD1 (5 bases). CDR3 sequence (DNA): TGTGCCAGCAGCTTCGGGACGCGGGATCAGCCCCAGCATTTT. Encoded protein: CASSFGTRDQPQHF. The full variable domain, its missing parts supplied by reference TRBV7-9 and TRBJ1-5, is DTGVSQNPRHKITKRGQNVTFRCDPISEHNRLYWYRQTLGQGPEFLTYFQNEAQLEKSRLLSDRFSAERPKGSFSTLEIQRTEQGDSAMYLCASSFGTRDQPQHFGDGTRLSIL.